Shown below are 13 T cell receptor beta chains from a single sample sequenced in a study of blood T cell repertoires in COVID-19. Here immunoSEQ multiplex PCR was the method, and the copy in TCRdb shows in-frame clones only, minus some. Of 150,000 to 180,000 clones in the sample, 85% were seen once. Material for sequencing was peripheral blood. These receptors were obtained from an older woman with COVID-19, enrolled during active disease.

This chain uses TRBV6-5 with TRBJ1-1; D might be TRBD1 (5 bases). Trimming cost V 0 bases and J 5 bases, with 13 bases left between them. The length of the CDR3 is 15 residues. Germline loops: CDR1 MNHEY, CDR2 SVGAGI. The CDR3 DNA follows: TGTGCCAGCAGTTACTCCTCGGGGGTAGGAACTGAAGCTTTCTTT. This sequence encodes CASSYSSGVGTEAFF.

The V call is TRBV19, the J call TRBJ2-3, with 12 bases lining up with TRBD2. In germline, CDR1 is LNHDA, CDR2 SQIVND (reference sequence). The CDR3 sequence is 17 residues long. Losses at the gene ends were 3 bases for V and 3 bases for J; bases not matched to a gene: 7. The CDR3 is CASSILAGGPLTDTQYF. CDR3 sequence (DNA): TGTGCCAGTAGTATTCTAGCGGGAGGGCCCTTAACAGATACGCAGTATTTT.

J is TRBJ1-1 and V is TRBV20-1, with a possible D match to TRBD1 (5 bases). The length of the CDR3 is 14 residues. Germline V lookup: CDR1 DFQATT, CDR2 SNEGSKA (reference sequence). V gave up 3 bases and J gave up 1 base, with 12 bases separating them. The CDR3 bases are TGCAGTGCTAGTTTCGGGGGGAGGAACACTGAAGCTTTCTTT. Translated, it gives CSASFGGRNTEAFF.

This clone has just one count. The chain combines TRBV14 with TRBJ1-1; tentative D call: TRBD1 (6 bases). V was pared by 0 bases and J by 5 bases, with 22 bases between. The V gene's germline CDR1 is SGHDN and CDR2 FVKESK. This CDR3 region has 18 residues. The CDR3 region has the DNA TGTGCCAGCAGCCAAGAGCTCCCCGGGGGGGGCATGAGAACTGAAGCTTTCTTT. This translates into CASSQELPGGGMRTEAFF.

This clone was counted a few times. V usage is TRBV3-1 (or the pseudogene TRBV3-2) and J usage is TRBJ2-5; 8 bases fit TRBD2. This CDR3 spans 14 amino acids. V lost 3 bases, J lost 7 bases, and 7 bases stayed unmatched. Germline CDR1 LGHDT, CDR2 YNNKEL (reference sequence). CDR3 protein: CASSQDGGAGTQYF. CDR3 DNA sequence: TGTGCCAGCAGCCAGGACGGGGGGGCCGGGACCCAGTACTTC.

Only one count was recorded for this clone. The chain carries TRBV3-1 (or the pseudogene TRBV3-2) and TRBJ1-1; D perhaps matches TRBD1 (6 bases). The CDR3 runs 14 residues. Trimming took 7 bases from V and 4 from J, leaving 16 bases between them. Germline CDR1 LGHDT, CDR2 YNNKEL (reference sequence). The chain's CDR3 is CASKGQGFGTEAFF. The CDR3 coding sequence is TGTGCCAGCAAGGGCCAGGGGTTCGGCACTGAAGCTTTCTTT.

The CDR3 loop is CASSQDGGRGSGNTIYF. The DNA for the CDR3 is TGTGCCAGCAGCCAAGATGGGGGCAGGGGAAGTGGAAACACCATATATTTT. The chain is built from TRBV4-2 and TRBJ1-3, with a tentative D call TRBD1 (6 bases). In germline, CDR1 is LGHNA, CDR2 YNFKEQ. Trimming took 0 bases from V and 3 from J, leaving 15 bases between them. There are 17 residues in the CDR3.

J is TRBJ1-1 and V is TRBV5-1, with TRBD1 matching 9 bases. This CDR3 comprises 15 residues. Per germline, CDR1 SGHRS and CDR2 YFSETQ. The ends lost 0 bases at V and 4 bases at J; junction bases unmatched: 4. The DNA of the CDR3 is TGCGCCAGCAGCTTGGACGGACAGGGGTCCACTGAAGCTTTCTTT. It is translated as CASSLDGQGSTEAFF.

This chain uses TRBV27 with TRBJ1-6; no clear D gene. CDR3 length: 13 residues. V shed 7 bases and J shed 3 bases, with 7 bases lying between them. The germline V gene has CDR1 MNHEY and CDR2 SMNVEV (reference sequence). The CDR3 loop is CASKRDYNSPLHF. CDR3 sequence (DNA): TGTGCCAGCAAGAGGGACTATAATTCACCCCTCCACTTT.

The sample holds many counts of this clone. The CDR3 here is CASSQPDRGVYEQYV. The CDR3 region has the DNA TGTGCCAGCAGCCAGCCGGACAGGGGAGTTTACGAGCAGTACGTC. This sequence joins TRBV5-4 and TRBJ2-7, with TRBD1 identical over 9 bases. The ends lost 4 bases at V and 4 bases at J; junction bases unmatched: 9. Germline V gene sequence: CDR1 SGHNT, CDR2 YYREEE (reference sequence). There are 15 residues in the CDR3.

The chain links TRBV19 to TRBJ1-1; unclear D gene. The CDR3 extends over 15 amino acids. Germline CDR1 reads LNHDA; CDR2 reads SQIVND (reference sequence). V was cut by 5 bases and J by 4 bases, with 17 bases left in between. CDR3 DNA sequence: TGTGCCAGTAGTTTCCGGTCTGGTGGTGGCACTGAAGCTTTCTTT. As protein: CASSFRSGGGTEAFF.

V gene TRBV28 combines with J gene TRBJ1-5; TRBD1 agrees at 7 bases. Germline assignment: CDR1 MDHEN and CDR2 SYDVKM. V gave up 3 bases and J gave up 2 bases; unmatched junction bases: 10. The CDR3 has 17 residues. CDR3 amino acids: CASSFSFYRGGNQPQHF. In DNA form, the CDR3 reads TGTGCCAGCAGTTTCTCCTTCTACAGGGGAGGCAATCAGCCCCAGCATTTT.

This clone occurred many times. The chain is built from TRBV5-1 and TRBJ2-7, with D hard to call. Germline CDR1 and CDR2: SGHRS and YFSETQ. The CDR3 is made up of 15 amino acids. Trimming left V 0 bases short and J 4 bases short, with 14 bases between. In DNA form, the CDR3 reads TGCGCCAGCAGCTTGGTAGATTCAGGCAAATACGAGCAGTACTTC. Encoded protein: CASSLVDSGKYEQYF.